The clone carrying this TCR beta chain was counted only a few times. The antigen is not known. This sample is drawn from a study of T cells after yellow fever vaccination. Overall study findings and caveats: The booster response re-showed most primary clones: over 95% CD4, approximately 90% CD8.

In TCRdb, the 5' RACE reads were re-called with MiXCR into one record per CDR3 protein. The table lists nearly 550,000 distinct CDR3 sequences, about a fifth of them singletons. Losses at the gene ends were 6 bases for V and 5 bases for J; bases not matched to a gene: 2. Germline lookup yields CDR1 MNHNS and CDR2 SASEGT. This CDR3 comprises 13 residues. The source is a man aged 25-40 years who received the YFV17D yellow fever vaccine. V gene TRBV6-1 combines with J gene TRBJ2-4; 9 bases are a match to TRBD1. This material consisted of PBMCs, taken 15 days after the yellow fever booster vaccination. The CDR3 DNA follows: TGTGCCAGCAGGACAGGGGGGGAAAACATTCAGTACTTC. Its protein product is CASRTGGENIQYF.